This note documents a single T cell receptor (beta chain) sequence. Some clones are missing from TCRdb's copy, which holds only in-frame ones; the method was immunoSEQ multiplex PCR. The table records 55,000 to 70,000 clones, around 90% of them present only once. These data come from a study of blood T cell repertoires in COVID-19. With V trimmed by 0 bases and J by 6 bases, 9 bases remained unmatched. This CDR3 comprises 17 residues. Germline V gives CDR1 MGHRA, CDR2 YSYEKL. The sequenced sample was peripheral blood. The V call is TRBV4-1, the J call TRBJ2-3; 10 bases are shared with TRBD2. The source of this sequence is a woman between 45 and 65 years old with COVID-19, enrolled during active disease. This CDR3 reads CASSQEWPSGRLDTQYF. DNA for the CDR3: TGCGCCAGCAGCCAAGAGTGGCCTAGCGGGAGACTGGATACGCAGTATTTT.